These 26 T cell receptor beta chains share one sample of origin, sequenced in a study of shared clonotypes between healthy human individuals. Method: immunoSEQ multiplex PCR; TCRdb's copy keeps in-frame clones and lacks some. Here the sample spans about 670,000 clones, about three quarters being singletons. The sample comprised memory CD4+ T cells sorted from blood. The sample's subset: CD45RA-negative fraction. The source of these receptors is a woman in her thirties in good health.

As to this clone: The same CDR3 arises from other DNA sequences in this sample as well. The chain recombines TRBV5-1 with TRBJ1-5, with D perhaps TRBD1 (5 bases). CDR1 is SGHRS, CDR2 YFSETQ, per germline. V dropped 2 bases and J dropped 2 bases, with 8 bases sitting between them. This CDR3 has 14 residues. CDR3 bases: TGCGCCAGCAGCTTAGAGGGGCGCAATCAGCCCCAGCATTTT. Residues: CASSLEGRNQPQHF. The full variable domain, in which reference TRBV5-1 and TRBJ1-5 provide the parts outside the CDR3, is KAGVTQTPRYLIKTRGQQVTLSCSPISGHRSVSWYQQTPGQGLQFLFEYFSETQRNKGNFPGRFSGRQFSNSRSEMNVSTLELGDSALYLCASSLEGRNQPQHFGDGTRLSIL.

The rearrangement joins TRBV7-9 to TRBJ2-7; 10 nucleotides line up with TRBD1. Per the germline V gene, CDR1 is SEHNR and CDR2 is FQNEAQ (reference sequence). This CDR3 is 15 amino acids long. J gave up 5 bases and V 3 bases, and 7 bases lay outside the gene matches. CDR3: CASSLAGGQGNEQYF. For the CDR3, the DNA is TGTGCCAGCAGCTTGGCGGGGGGACAGGGGAACGAGCAGTACTTC.

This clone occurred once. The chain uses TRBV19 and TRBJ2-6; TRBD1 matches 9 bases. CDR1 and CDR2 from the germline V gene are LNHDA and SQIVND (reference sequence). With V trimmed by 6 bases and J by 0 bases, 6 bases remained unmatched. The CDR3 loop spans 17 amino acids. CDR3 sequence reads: CASRVSTGGSGANVLTF. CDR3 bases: TGTGCCAGTAGAGTATCGACAGGGGGCTCTGGGGCCAACGTCCTGACTTTC.

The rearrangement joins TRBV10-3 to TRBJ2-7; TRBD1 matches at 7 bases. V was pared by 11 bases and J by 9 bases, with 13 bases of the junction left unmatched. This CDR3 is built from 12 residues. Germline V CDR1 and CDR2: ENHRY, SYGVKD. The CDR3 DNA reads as TGTGCCGCTGGGACAGAGATTTATGGGCAGTACTTC. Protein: CAAGTEIYGQYF.

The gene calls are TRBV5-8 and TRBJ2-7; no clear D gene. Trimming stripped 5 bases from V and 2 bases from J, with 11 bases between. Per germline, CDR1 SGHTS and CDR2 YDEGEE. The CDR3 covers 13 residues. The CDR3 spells CASSHAPAYEQYF. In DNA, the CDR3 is TGTGCCAGCAGTCACGCGCCAGCCTACGAGCAGTACTTC.

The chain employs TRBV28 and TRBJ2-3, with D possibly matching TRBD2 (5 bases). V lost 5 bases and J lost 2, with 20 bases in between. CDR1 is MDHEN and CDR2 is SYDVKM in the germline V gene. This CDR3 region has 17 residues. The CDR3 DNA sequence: TGTGCCAGCAGTACCTCCTTTGGACTGGCGGACACAGATACGCAGTATTTT. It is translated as CASSTSFGLADTDTQYF.

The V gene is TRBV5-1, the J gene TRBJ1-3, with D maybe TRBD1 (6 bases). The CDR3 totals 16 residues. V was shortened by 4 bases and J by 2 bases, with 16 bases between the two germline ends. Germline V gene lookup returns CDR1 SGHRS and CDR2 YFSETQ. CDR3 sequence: CASSTRPQGPGNTIYF. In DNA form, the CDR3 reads TGCGCCAGCAGCACGAGACCACAGGGACCTGGAAACACCATATATTTT.

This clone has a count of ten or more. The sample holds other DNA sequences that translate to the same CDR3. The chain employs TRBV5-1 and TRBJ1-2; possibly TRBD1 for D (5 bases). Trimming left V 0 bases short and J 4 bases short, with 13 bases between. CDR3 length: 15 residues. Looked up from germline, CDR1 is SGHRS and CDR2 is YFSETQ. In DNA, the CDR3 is TGCGCCAGCAGCTTGGCACTCTCGGGGCCCTATGGCTACACCTTC. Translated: CASSLALSGPYGYTF. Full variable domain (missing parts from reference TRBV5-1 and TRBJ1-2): KAGVTQTPRYLIKTRGQQVTLSCSPISGHRSVSWYQQTPGQGLQFLFEYFSETQRNKGNFPGRFSGRQFSNSRSEMNVSTLELGDSALYLCASSLALSGPYGYTFGSGTRLTVV.

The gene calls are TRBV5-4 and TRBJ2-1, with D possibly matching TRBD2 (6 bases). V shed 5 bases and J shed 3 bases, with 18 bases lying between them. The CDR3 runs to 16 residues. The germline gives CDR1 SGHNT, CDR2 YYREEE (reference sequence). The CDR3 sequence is CASSFHSGADYNEQFF. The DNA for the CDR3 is TGTGCCAGCAGTTTTCATAGCGGAGCGGACTACAATGAGCAGTTCTTC.

DNA for the CDR3: TGTGCCAGCCTGAACAGGGGTGGTGACGAGCAGTACTTC. Translated, it gives CASLNRGGDEQYF. V and J are TRBV19 and TRBJ2-7; 7 bases are a match to TRBD1. Unmatched junction bases numbered 10, after V lost 9 bases and J lost 5 bases. Per germline, CDR1 LNHDA and CDR2 SQIVND (reference sequence). The CDR3 length is 13 residues.

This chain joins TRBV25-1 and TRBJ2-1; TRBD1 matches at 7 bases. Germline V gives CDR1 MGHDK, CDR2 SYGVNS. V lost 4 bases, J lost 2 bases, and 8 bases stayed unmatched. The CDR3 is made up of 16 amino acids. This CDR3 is CASSVIRDRTYNEQFF. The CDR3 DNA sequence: TGTGCCAGCAGTGTAATCCGGGACAGAACCTACAATGAGCAGTTCTTC. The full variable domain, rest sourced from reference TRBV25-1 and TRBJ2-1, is EADIYQTPRYLVIGTGKKITLECSQTMGHDKMYWYQQDPGMELHLIHYSYGVNSTEKGDLSSESTVSRIRTEHFPLTLESARPSHTSQYLCASSVIRDRTYNEQFFGPGTRLTVL.

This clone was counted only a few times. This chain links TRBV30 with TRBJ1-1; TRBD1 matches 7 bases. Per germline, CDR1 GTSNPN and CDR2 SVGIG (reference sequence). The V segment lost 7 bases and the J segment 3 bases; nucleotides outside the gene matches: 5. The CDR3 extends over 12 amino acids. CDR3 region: CAFLDRDTEAFF. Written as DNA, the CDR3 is TGTGCCTTTTTAGACAGGGACACTGAAGCTTTCTTT.

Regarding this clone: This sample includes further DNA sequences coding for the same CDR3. CDR3 region: CASSLRVGSYNEQFF. In DNA form, the CDR3 reads TGCGCCAGCAGCCTCAGGGTGGGGTCCTACAATGAGCAGTTCTTC. This sequence joins TRBV5-1 and TRBJ2-1, with D perhaps TRBD1 (5 bases). Germline CDR1 is SGHRS and CDR2 is YFSETQ. The V end lost 4 bases, the J end lost 1 base, and 12 bases lay between the germline ends. The CDR3 has 15 residues.

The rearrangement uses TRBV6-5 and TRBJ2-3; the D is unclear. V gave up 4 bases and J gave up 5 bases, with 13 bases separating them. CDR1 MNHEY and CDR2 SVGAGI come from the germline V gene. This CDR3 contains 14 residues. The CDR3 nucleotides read TGTGCCAGCAGTTTAGGGCCAAAAGGAGATACGCAGTATTTT. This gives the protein CASSLGPKGDTQYF.

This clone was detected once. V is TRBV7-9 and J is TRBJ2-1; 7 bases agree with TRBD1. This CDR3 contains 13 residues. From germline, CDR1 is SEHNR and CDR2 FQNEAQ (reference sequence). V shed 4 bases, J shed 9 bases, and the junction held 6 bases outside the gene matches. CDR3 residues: CASSSGTVGEQFF. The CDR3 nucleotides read TGTGCCAGCAGCTCCGGGACAGTCGGTGAGCAGTTCTTC.

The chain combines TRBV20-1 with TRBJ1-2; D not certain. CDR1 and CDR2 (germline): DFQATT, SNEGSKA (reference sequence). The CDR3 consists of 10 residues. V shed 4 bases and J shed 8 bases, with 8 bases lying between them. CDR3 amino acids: CSANKGGYTF. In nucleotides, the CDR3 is TGCAGTGCTAACAAAGGGGGCTACACCTTC.

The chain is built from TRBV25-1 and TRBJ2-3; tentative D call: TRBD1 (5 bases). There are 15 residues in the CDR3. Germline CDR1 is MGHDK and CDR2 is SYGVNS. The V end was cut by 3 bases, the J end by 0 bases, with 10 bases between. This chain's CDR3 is CASSDPGISTDTQYF. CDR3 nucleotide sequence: TGTGCCAGCAGTGATCCAGGGATTAGCACAGATACGCAGTATTTT.

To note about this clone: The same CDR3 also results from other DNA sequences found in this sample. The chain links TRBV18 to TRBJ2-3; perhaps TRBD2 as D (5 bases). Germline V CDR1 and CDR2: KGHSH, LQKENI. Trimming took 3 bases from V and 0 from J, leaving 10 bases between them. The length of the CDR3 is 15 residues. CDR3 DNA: TGTGCCAGCTCACCCGACTACCTTAGCACAGATACGCAGTATTTT. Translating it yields CASSPDYLSTDTQYF.

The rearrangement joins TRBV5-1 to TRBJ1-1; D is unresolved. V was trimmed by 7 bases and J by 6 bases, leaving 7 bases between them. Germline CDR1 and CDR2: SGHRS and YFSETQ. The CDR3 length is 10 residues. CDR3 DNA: TGCGCCAGCCTCAGGCCTGAAGCTTTCTTT. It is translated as CASLRPEAFF.

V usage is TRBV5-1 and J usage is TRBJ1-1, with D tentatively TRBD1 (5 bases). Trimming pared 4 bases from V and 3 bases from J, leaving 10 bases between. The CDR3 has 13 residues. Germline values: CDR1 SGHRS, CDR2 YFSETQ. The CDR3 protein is CASSPWGDTEAFF. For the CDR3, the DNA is TGCGCCAGCAGCCCGTGGGGGGACACTGAAGCTTTCTTT.

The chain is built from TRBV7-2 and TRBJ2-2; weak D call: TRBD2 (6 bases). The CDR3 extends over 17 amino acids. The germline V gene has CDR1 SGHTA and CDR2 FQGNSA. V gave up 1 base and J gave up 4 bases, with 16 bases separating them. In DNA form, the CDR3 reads TGTGCCAGCAGCTTAGTTGCGGGGCGATATGGCACCGGGGAGCTGTTTTTT. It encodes CASSLVAGRYGTGELFF.

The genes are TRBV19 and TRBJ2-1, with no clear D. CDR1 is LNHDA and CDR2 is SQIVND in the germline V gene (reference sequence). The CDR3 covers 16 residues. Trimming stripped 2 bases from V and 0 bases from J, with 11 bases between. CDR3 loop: CASSIRVASSYNEQFF. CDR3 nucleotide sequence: TGTGCCAGTAGTATAAGGGTAGCTAGCTCCTACAATGAGCAGTTCTTC.

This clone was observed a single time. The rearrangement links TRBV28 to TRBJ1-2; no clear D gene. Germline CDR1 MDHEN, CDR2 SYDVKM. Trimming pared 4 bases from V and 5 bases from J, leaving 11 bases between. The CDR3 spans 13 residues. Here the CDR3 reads CASSWQDVYGYTF. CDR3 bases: TGTGCCAGCAGTTGGCAGGATGTTTATGGCTACACCTTC.

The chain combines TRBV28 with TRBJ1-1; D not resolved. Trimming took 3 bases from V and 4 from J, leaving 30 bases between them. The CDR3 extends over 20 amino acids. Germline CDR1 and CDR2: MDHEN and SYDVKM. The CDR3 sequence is CASSFGAVVFGRSRVTEAFF. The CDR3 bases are TGTGCCAGCAGTTTTGGTGCAGTCGTCTTCGGACGGAGTAGGGTCACTGAAGCTTTCTTT.

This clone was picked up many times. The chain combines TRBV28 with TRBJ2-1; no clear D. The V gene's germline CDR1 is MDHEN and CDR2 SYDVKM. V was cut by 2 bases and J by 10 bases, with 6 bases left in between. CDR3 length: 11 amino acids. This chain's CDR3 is CASSLDREQFF. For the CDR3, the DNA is TGTGCCAGCAGTTTAGATCGCGAGCAGTTCTTC.

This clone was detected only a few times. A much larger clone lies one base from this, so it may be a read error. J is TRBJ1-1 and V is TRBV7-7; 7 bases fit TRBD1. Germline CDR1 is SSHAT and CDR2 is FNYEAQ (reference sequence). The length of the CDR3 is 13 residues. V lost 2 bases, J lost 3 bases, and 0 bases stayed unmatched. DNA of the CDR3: TGTGCCAGCAGCTTACAGGGGGACACTGAAGCTTTCTTT. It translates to CASSLQGDTEAFF.